What follows is one TCR beta chain and its context. Each PCR replicate run on unsorted PBMC took in approximately 300 ng DNA, some 28,000 T cell genomes. TCRdb's copy holds only in-frame clones and misses some; the assay was immunoSEQ multiplex PCR. The data show around 500,000 clones, with roughly 80% seen just once and 10% to 15% held by the top ten. This entry comes from a study of shared clonotypes between healthy human individuals. As for the study in general: A few men and a couple of women, aged 18 to 49, were donors.

The V gene end was trimmed by 1 base and the J gene end by 4 bases; junction bases not matched to a gene: 4. The CDR3 is 15 amino acids. Germline loops: CDR1 LNHNV, CDR2 YYDKDF (reference sequence). Sequenced sample: PBMCs. This TCR came from a woman aged 40 to 50 in good health. Some clones in this sample may be carry-over from other donors' samples. The chain carries TRBV15 and TRBJ2-3; 8 nucleotides match TRBD2. The CDR3 nucleotides are TGTGCCACCAGCAGAGTTAGGCGGGAGGCAGATACGCAGTATTTT. It translates to CATSRVRREADTQYF.